Sequencing of this TCR beta chain was carried out in a study of blood T cell repertoires in COVID-19. Sequencing was performed with immunoSEQ multiplex PCR; in TCRdb, only in-frame clones are kept and a portion is missing. The sample records about 370,000 clones, approximately 89% being singletons. This clone is a singleton in its sample. Everyone who took part was about 18 to 90 years old, and they came from 24 US areas. All exposed participants met a person with COVID-19 within 2 weeks before entering the study. The V gene's germline CDR1 is LNHDA and CDR2 SQIVND (reference sequence). Trimming pared 8 bases from V and 3 bases from J, leaving 13 bases between. The CDR3 totals 13 residues.

The TCR comes from a middle-aged woman who had been exposed to COVID-19. The gene calls are TRBV19 and TRBJ1-1, with D possibly being TRBD1 (5 bases). Input material: PBMCs or T cells enriched from blood (not recorded which). Here the CDR3 reads CASRRGSYTEAFF. CDR3 in DNA: TGTGCCAGTCGGCGGGGCTCGTACACTGAAGCTTTCTTT.